This T cell receptor beta chain comes out of a study of T cells after posttransplantation cyclophosphamide. This related bone marrow graft donor gave peripheral blood on the day of marrow donation. This clone was counted many times. The antigen is not known. Whole-study findings and limits: Recipient CMV seropositivity and CMV reactivation strongly tracked TRB clonality. Later blood repertoires were often dominated by clones from the donor CD8+ memory compartment.

Produced via immunoSEQ multiplex PCR; TCRdb's table is partial and in-frame only. The sample presents about 39,000 clones, none singletons. In germline, CDR1 is MDHEN, CDR2 SYDVKM. V lost 6 bases, J lost 5 bases, and 17 bases lay in between. This CDR3 is built from 14 residues. The TCR originated in a woman between 45 and 60 years old in good health and a related stem cell transplant donor. The rearrangement joins TRBV28 to TRBJ2-7; D perhaps matches TRBD1 (5 bases). Specimen: PBMCs. The chain's CDR3 is CASSPTVLRDEQYF. CDR3 in DNA: TGTGCCAGCAGCCCGACAGTGCTCCGGGACGAGCAGTACTTC.